Given below is one TCR beta chain in context. Its antigen is still unknown. Average purity of the negatively selected CD4+ T cells was around 98%. The sample originates from a study of T cell repertoires and HLA-DP antigens. Study-wide background: Alloreactive CD4+ T cells targeted HLA-DP on transduced HeLa. A couple of male donors and one female donor spanned ages 18-to-29 through 60-to-69.

The CDR3 has 16 amino acids. V lost 0 bases and J 5 bases, leaving 13 bases between the germline ends. Germline V gives CDR1 SGHVS, CDR2 FNYEAQ. Broader study findings: Average cumulative frequency of previously undetected clones was roughly 35% against one allele and 50% to 55% against the other.

The table came from immunoSEQ multiplex PCR; TCRdb's copy has only in-frame clones and leaves some out. The sample yields around 100,000 clones, 90% to 95% seen once. The gene calls are TRBV7-6 and TRBJ2-2; D may be TRBD1 (6 bases). The sample taken for sequencing was CD4+ T cells from PBMCs. This receptor was identified in a young woman in good health and CMV-seronegative. The CDR3 DNA is TGTGCCAGCAGCTTAGCGCTAACAGGGTGGACCGGGGAGCTGTTTTTT. This translates into CASSLALTGWTGELFF.